Listed below are T cell receptor beta chains from one sample, sequenced in a study of CD4 T cells in relation to SARS-CoV-2 and coronaviruses. No antigens are known for them. Sequencing used immunoSEQ multiplex PCR; TCRdb keeps in-frame clones, though not all of them. Among 30,000 to 40,000 clones, 60% to 85% were seen once, and the ten largest hold roughly 22%. Sample: memory CD4+ T cells from PBMCs, cultured in vitro. The receptors come from an adult with COVID-19. The CDR3 runs from the conserved cysteine through the conserved F or W. A D gene is named only where the DNA matches it firmly. Not every row has a clone size; where given, it reads once, few, many or a size class.

clone size: .; J gene: TRBJ2-7; CDR3 length: 14; D gene: .; V gene: TRBV2; CDR3 DNA: TGTGCCAGCAGGAGGTCGGGACTCGCCTACGAGCAGTACTTC; CDR3 protein: CASRRSGLAYEQYF
clone size: .; J gene: TRBJ2-3; CDR3 length: 16; D gene: TRBD1; V gene: TRBV5-5; CDR3 DNA: TGTGCCAGCAGCTTAATTCCGGGACAGGAGACAGATACGCAGTATTTT; CDR3 protein: CASSLIPGQETDTQYF
clone size: .; J gene: TRBJ2-3; CDR3 length: 19; D gene: TRBD2; V gene: TRBV5-6; CDR3 DNA: TGTGCCAGCACCGCCTTAACCGGGACTACCGCTGCGAGCACAGATACGCAGTATTTT; CDR3 protein: CASTALTGTTAASTDTQYF
clone size: .; J gene: TRBJ2-7; CDR3 length: 14; D gene: TRBD1; V gene: TRBV5-5; CDR3 DNA: TGTGCCAGCAGCTCTCCGGGACAGTCCTACGAGCAGTACTTC; CDR3 protein: CASSSPGQSYEQYF
clone size: few; J gene: TRBJ2-7; CDR3 length: 15; D gene: TRBD1; V gene: TRBV6-1; CDR3 DNA: TGTGCCAGCAGTGAAGCTGGGACAGGGGGCTACGAGCAGTACTTC; CDR3 protein: CASSEAGTGGYEQYF
clone size: .; J gene: TRBJ1-6; CDR3 length: 14; D gene: TRBD1; V gene: TRBV6-5; CDR3 DNA: TGTGCCAGCAGTAGACAGGGTACAGACTCACCCCTCCACTTT; CDR3 protein: CASSRQGTDSPLHF
clone size: .; J gene: TRBJ1-4; CDR3 length: 16; D gene: .; V gene: TRBV4-2; CDR3 DNA: TGTGCCAGCAGTTATGATAGGTACAGGGTTGGTGAAAAACTGTTTTTT; CDR3 protein: CASSYDRYRVGEKLFF
clone size: once; J gene: TRBJ2-1; CDR3 length: 17; D gene: .; V gene: TRBV24-1; CDR3 DNA: TGTGCCACCCAGAACGTGCCGGGGCGGCAGGACTCCAATGAGCAGTTCTTC; CDR3 protein: CATQNVPGRQDSNEQFF
clone size: .; J gene: TRBJ2-5; CDR3 length: 14; D gene: .; V gene: TRBV11-2; CDR3 DNA: TGTGCCAGCAGCCCGCGGAGGTCTCAAGAGACCCAGTACTTC; CDR3 protein: CASSPRRSQETQYF
clone size: .; J gene: TRBJ2-3; CDR3 length: 14; D gene: .; V gene: TRBV28; CDR3 DNA: TGTGCCAGCAGTTGGGGGACCAACACAGATACGCAGTATTTT; CDR3 protein: CASSWGTNTDTQYF
clone size: .; J gene: TRBJ1-4; CDR3 length: 14; D gene: .; V gene: TRBV7-8; CDR3 DNA: TGTGCCAGCAGCTTAGCATCGGGGACGGAAAAACTGTTTTTT; CDR3 protein: CASSLASGTEKLFF